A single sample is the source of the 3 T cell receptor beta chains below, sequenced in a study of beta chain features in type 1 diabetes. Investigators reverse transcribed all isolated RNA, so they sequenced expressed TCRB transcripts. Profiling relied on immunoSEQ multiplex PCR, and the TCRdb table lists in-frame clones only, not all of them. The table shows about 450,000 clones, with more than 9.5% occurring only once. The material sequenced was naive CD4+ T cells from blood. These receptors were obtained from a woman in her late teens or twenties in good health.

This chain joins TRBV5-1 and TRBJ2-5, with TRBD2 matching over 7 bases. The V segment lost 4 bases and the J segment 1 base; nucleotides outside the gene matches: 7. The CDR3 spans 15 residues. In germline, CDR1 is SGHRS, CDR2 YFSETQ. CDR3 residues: CASSPSGVTQETQYF. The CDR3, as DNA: TGCGCCAGCAGCCCCAGCGGGGTAACCCAAGAGACCCAGTACTTC.

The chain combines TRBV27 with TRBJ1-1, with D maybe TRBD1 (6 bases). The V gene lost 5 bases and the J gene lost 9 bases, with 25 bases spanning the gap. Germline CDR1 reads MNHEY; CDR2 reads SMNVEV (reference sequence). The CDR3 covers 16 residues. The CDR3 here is CASSRYNSLGGGKAFF. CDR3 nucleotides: TGTGCCAGCAGTCGATACAATTCCTTGGGGGGCGGGAAAGCTTTCTTT.

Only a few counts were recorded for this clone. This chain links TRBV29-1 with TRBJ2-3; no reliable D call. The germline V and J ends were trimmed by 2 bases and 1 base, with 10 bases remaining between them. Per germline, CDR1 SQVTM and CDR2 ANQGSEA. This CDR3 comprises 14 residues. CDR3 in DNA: TGCAGCGTTGAAAAAAATGAAGGCACAGATACGCAGTATTTT. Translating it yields CSVEKNEGTDTQYF.